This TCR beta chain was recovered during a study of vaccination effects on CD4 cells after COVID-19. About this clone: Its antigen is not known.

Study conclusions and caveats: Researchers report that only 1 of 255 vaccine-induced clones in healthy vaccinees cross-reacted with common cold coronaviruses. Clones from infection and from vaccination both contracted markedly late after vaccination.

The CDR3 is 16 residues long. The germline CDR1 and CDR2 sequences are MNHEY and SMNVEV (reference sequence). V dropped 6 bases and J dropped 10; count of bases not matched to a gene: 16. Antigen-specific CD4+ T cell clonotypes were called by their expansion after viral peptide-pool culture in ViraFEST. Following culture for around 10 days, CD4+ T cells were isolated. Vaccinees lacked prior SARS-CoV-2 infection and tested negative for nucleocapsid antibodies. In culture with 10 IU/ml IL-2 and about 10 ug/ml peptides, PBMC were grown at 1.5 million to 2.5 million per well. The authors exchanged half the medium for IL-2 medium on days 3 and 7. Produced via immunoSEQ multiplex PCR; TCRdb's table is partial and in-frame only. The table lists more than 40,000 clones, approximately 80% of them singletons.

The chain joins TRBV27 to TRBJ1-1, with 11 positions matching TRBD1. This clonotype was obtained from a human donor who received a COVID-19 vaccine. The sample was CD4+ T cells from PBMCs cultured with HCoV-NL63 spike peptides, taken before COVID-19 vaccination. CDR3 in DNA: TGTGCCAGCAGCCGTTACTTCCCGGGACAGGGGGAGAGAGCTTTCTTT. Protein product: CASSRYFPGQGERAFF.